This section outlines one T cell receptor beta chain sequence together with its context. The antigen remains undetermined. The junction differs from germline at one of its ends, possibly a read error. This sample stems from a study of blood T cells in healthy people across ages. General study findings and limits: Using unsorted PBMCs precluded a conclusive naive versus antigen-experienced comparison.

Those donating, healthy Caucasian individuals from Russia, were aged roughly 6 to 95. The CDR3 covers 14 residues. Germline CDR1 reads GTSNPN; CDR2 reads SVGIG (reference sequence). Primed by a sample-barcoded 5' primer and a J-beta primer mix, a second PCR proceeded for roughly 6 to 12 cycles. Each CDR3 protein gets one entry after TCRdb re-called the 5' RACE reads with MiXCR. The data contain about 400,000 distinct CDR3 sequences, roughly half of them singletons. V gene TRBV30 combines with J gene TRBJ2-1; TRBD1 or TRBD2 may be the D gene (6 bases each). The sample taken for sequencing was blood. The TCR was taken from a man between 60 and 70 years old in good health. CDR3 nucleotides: TGTGCCCGGAGTCCCGGGGGTACAGGGACTGAGCAGTTCTTC. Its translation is CARSPGGTGTEQFF.